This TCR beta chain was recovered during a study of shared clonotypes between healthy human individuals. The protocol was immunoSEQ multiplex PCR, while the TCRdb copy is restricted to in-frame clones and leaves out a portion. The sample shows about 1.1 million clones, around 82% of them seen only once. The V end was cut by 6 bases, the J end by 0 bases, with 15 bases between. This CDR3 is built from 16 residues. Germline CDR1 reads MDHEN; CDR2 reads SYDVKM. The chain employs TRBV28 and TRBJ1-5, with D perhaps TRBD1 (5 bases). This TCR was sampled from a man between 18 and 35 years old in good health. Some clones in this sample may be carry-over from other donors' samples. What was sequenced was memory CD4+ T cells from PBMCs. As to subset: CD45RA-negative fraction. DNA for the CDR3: TGTGCCAGCAGGTCCAATCAGGGTTATAGCAATCAGCCCCAGCATTTT. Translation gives CASRSNQGYSNQPQHF.